This T cell receptor (beta chain) was retrieved from a study of shared clonotypes between healthy human individuals. Study-level points and caveats: Large depth notwithstanding, sorted-subset sequencing proved incomplete by rarefaction.

Replicate PCRs run on sorted subsets employed around 200 ng DNA, approximately 30,000 T cell genomes. The authors' processing: With immunoSEQ giving junction-only sequences and no quality scores, filtering differed. TCRdb's table, derived via immunoSEQ multiplex PCR, lists solely in-frame clones and lacks some. Clone size and the V and J calls come from that table; the DNA yielded D and trimming. This table holds around 2,100,000 clones, 85% to 95% found once. A remark on this clone: What it binds is unknown.

Naive CD8 cells lacked CD45RO and underwent positive selection for CCR7, leaving out terminally differentiated effector memory CD45RA+ cells. Sequencing was carried out using naive CD8+ T cells sorted from blood. The clonotype originates from a man aged 18 to 30 in good health.

The CDR3 bases are TGCAGCGTTAAGGAGGGGTCGGGTTTTGTTACCTTC. It yields the protein CSVKEGSGFVTF. This chain links TRBV29-1 with TRBJ1-2; tentatively, D is TRBD1 (5 bases). The CDR3 loop spans 12 amino acids. Germline CDR1 and CDR2: SQVTM and ANQGSEA. Deletions cut 5 bases from V and 14 bases from J, with 21 bases between.